The next 30 T cell receptor beta chains were all read from a single sample in a study of blood T cell repertoires in COVID-19. Method: immunoSEQ multiplex PCR; TCRdb's copy keeps in-frame clones and lacks some. The sample consists of 95,000 to 120,000 clones, 85% of them appearing once. Material for sequencing was peripheral blood. The source is a human donor in a cohort sampled during active COVID-19.

The chain recombines TRBV6-6 with TRBJ1-5; D call uncertain. Germline CDR1 and CDR2: MNHNY and SVGAGI (reference sequence). The germline V and J ends were trimmed by 2 bases and 6 bases, with 5 bases remaining between them. The CDR3 has 12 amino acids. The CDR3 nucleotides read TGTGCCAGCAGTTACGGAGTTCAGCCCCAGCATTTT. Translated: CASSYGVQPQHF.

This clone showed up just a few times. The chain carries TRBV28 and TRBJ2-7; 7 bases map to TRBD1. Germline assignment: CDR1 MDHEN and CDR2 SYDVKM. The length of the CDR3 is 14 residues. The V gene end was trimmed by 5 bases and the J gene end by 2 bases; junction bases not matched to a gene: 6. The CDR3 spells CASSPRTGAYEQYF. CDR3 nucleotides: TGTGCCAGCAGTCCTCGGACAGGTGCCTACGAGCAGTACTTC.

This chain uses TRBV7-2 with TRBJ2-2, with TRBD1 matching over 9 bases. This CDR3 region has 16 residues. J gave up 3 bases and V 4 bases, and 6 bases lay outside the gene matches. Germline CDR1 SGHTA, CDR2 FQGNSA. The CDR3 sequence is CASSSTGTGYTGELFF. The CDR3, as DNA: TGTGCCAGCAGCTCGACCGGGACAGGGTACACCGGGGAGCTGTTTTTT. The entire variable domain, with the rest obtained from reference TRBV7-2 and TRBJ2-2, is as follows: GAGVSQSPSNKVTEKGKDVELRCDPISGHTALYWYRQSLGQGLEFLIYFQGNSAPDKSGLPSDRFSAERTGGSVSTLTIQRTQQEDSAVYLCASSSTGTGYTGELFFGEGSRLTVL.

This clone was counted once. The V gene is TRBV3-1 (or the pseudogene TRBV3-2), the J gene TRBJ2-7, with 7 bases that match TRBD2. The CDR3 runs to 14 residues. V shed 3 bases and J 2 bases; nucleotides not matched to a gene: 4. The germline V gene encodes CDR1 LGHDT and CDR2 YNNKEL (reference sequence). CDR3 loop: CASSHTGGAYEQYF. As DNA, the CDR3 is TGTGCCAGCAGCCACACGGGGGGTGCCTACGAGCAGTACTTC.

The CDR3 here is CASRQGPSGNTIYF. DNA of the CDR3: TGTGCCAGTAGACAGGGCCCCTCTGGAAACACCATATATTTT. J is TRBJ1-3 and V is TRBV6-5; TRBD1 matches at 7 bases. V lost 9 bases to trimming and J lost 0 bases; unmatched junction nucleotides: 5. The CDR3 spans 14 residues. Per germline, CDR1 MNHEY and CDR2 SVGAGI.

CDR3 nucleotides: TGTGCCAGCAGCTTACCCCAGGGCGAGCAGTACTTC. Protein: CASSLPQGEQYF. V gene TRBV7-9 combines with J gene TRBJ2-7, with TRBD1 as a possible D gene (5 bases). Germline CDR1 and CDR2: SEHNR and FQNEAQ (reference sequence). The CDR3 is 12 residues long. V was pared by 2 bases and J by 6 bases, with 8 bases between.

The chain carries TRBV29-1 and TRBJ1-2; D gene uncertain. The CDR3 runs to 13 residues. Trimming shortened V by 7 bases and J by 8 bases, and 20 bases separated the two germline ends. Germline V gene sequence: CDR1 SQVTM, CDR2 ANQGSEA. CDR3 sequence: CSGAQREGGGYTF. CDR3 sequence (DNA): TGCAGCGGGGCCCAACGGGAGGGAGGCGGCTACACCTTC.

The CDR3 sequence is CSARWEETQYF. The CDR3 bases are TGCAGTGCTAGATGGGAGGAGACCCAGTACTTC. This chain links TRBV20-1 with TRBJ2-5, with D possibly matching TRBD2 (5 bases). The CDR3 extends over 11 amino acids. The germline V gene encodes CDR1 DFQATT and CDR2 SNEGSKA (reference sequence). V was clipped by 2 bases and J by 5 bases, with 6 bases between them.

Comment on this clone: The sample contains more than one DNA sequence encoding this CDR3. The genes are TRBV7-2 and TRBJ2-7; 8 positions match TRBD1. V trimming: 5 bases; J trimming: 2 bases; junction bases outside the gene matches: 8. This CDR3 region has 15 residues. Germline V gene lookup returns CDR1 SGHTA and CDR2 FQGNSA. The CDR3 nucleotides are TGTGCCAGCAGCCCCAGGACAGGGTCCCCCTACGAGCAGTACTTC. Its protein product is CASSPRTGSPYEQYF.

The chain recombines TRBV7-9 with TRBJ2-5; D might be TRBD1 (5 bases). Germline lookup yields CDR1 SEHNR and CDR2 FQNEAQ (reference sequence). V was trimmed by 2 bases and J by 4 bases, leaving 11 bases between them. This CDR3 spans 14 amino acids. Written as DNA, the CDR3 is TGTGCCAGCAGCTTATATGGGGCGATAGAGACCCAGTACTTC. Its translation is CASSLYGAIETQYF.

The chain has TRBV19 and TRBJ1-5, with a tentative D call TRBD1 (6 bases). The CDR3 length is 15 residues. CDR1 and CDR2 from the germline V gene are LNHDA and SQIVND (reference sequence). V shed 7 bases and J shed 3 bases, with 16 bases lying between them. DNA for the CDR3: TGTGCCAGTAAGTTTAGGGACACCCTCAATCAGCCCCAGCATTTT. Translating it yields CASKFRDTLNQPQHF.

The rearrangement links TRBV7-9 to TRBJ1-6, with 9 bases identical to TRBD1. CDR1 and CDR2 (germline): SEHNR, FQNEAQ (reference sequence). J lost 11 bases, V lost 5 bases, and 7 bases had no gene match. This CDR3 contains 14 residues. CDR3 bases: TGTGCCAGCAGCCCAGGACAGGGGACACCACCCCTCCACTTT. Its protein is CASSPGQGTPPLHF.

The rearrangement links TRBV18 to TRBJ1-5; a weak D match, TRBD1 (6 bases). V was trimmed by 0 bases and J by 0 bases, leaving 18 bases between them. The CDR3 consists of 19 residues. Looked up from germline, CDR1 is KGHSH and CDR2 is LQKENI. CDR3 coding DNA: TGTGCCAGCTCACCACCGGGCCAGGACAGCAGATATAGCAATCAGCCCCAGCATTTT. Translation: CASSPPGQDSRYSNQPQHF.

In its sample, this clone was seen once. V usage is TRBV6-2 or TRBV6-3 and J usage is TRBJ2-3, with TRBD2 matching 10 bases. The CDR3 covers 17 residues. The germline CDR1 and CDR2 sequences are MNHEY and SVGEGT. V was clipped by 0 bases and J by 5 bases; unmatched bases: 8. The CDR3 coding sequence is TGTGCCAGCAGTTACTCGACCCTAGCGGGGGCCGTAGATACGCAGTATTTT. As protein: CASSYSTLAGAVDTQYF.

The chain links TRBV5-1 to TRBJ1-2, with 10 bases lining up with TRBD1. The CDR3 is 14 residues long. Germline-derived CDR1 and CDR2 are SGHRS and YFSETQ. V lost 0 bases to trimming and J lost 6 bases; unmatched junction nucleotides: 2. CDR3 DNA: TGCGCCAGCAGCTTGGCCGGGACAGGGGATGGCTACACCTTC. The encoded protein is CASSLAGTGDGYTF.

V usage is TRBV21-1 and J usage is TRBJ2-1; the D call in the table, TRBD1, was not verified against the DNA. TRBV21-1 is classified as a pseudogene. The CDR3 is made up of 16 amino acids. CDR3 DNA sequence: TGTGCCAGCAGCAGACAAACAGGGGCTAGGATTAATGAGCAGTTCTTC. Its translation: CASSRQTGARINEQFF.

The rearrangement uses TRBV18 and TRBJ2-3; 11 nucleotides align to TRBD1. Germline CDR1 and CDR2: KGHSH and LQKENI. The V and J ends lost 5 bases and 4 bases, in that order; junction bases with no gene match: 8. There are 16 residues in the CDR3. CDR3 protein: CASSNRDRGYPDTQYF. CDR3 DNA: TGTGCCAGCTCAAACCGGGACAGGGGGTATCCAGATACGCAGTATTTT.

The genes are TRBV29-1 and TRBJ2-1; 7 bases map to TRBD1. With 7 bases clipped from V and 2 bases from J, the junction kept 11 bases outside the gene matches. This CDR3 is built from 15 residues. Germline loops: CDR1 SQVTM, CDR2 ANQGSEA. CDR3 coding DNA: TGCAGCGCTAAGACCCGGGACAGACCCTACAATGAGCAGTTCTTC. This translates into CSAKTRDRPYNEQFF.

This chain joins TRBV20-1 and TRBJ2-7; 8 bases are a match to TRBD2. The CDR3 has 13 amino acids. With V trimmed by 3 bases and J by 9 bases, 10 bases remained unmatched. Germline values: CDR1 DFQATT, CDR2 SNEGSKA (reference sequence). CDR3: CSASDRFRGGQYF. CDR3 sequence (DNA): TGCAGTGCTAGTGACAGGTTCCGGGGGGGGCAGTACTTC.

The V and J genes are TRBV23-1 and TRBJ2-7; the match to TRBD1 covers 8 bases. TRBV23-1 is assigned to the ORF class and has an uncertain function. After removal of 2 bases from V and 1 base from J, the junction contained 1 base not matched to a gene. The CDR3 length is 14 residues. For the CDR3, the DNA is TGCGCCAGCAGTCAAAGGACAGGGTCCTACGAGCAGTACTTC. It encodes CASSQRTGSYEQYF.

This chain connects TRBV3-1 (or the pseudogene TRBV3-2) to TRBJ2-5; 12 bases fit TRBD2. This CDR3 has 19 amino acids. Germline V lookup: CDR1 LGHDT, CDR2 YNNKEL (reference sequence). V lost 4 bases to trimming and J lost 5 bases; unmatched junction nucleotides: 17. The CDR3 sequence: CASSRRLDRTSGVVETQYF. CDR3 bases: TGTGCCAGCAGCCGGCGCTTGGATAGGACTAGCGGGGTAGTTGAGACCCAGTACTTC.

As DNA, the CDR3 is TGTGCTAGTGGCCCCCGAGGGACAGGGTCCACTGAAGCTTTCTTT. Its translation: CASGPRGTGSTEAFF. This sequence joins TRBV12-5 and TRBJ1-1; 9 positions match TRBD1. V shed 6 bases and J 4 bases; nucleotides not matched to a gene: 9. Germline CDR1 is LGHNT and CDR2 is FRNRAP. The CDR3 has 15 amino acids.

The chain is built from TRBV10-3 and TRBJ2-3; the match to TRBD2 covers 10 bases. Germline values: CDR1 ENHRY, CDR2 SYGVKD. J lost 2 bases, V lost 6 bases, and 5 bases had no gene match. The CDR3 is 15 residues long. CDR3 sequence: CAISDSGGNTDTQYF. The CDR3 nucleotides read TGTGCCATCAGCGATAGCGGGGGGAACACAGATACGCAGTATTTT.

J is TRBJ2-5 and V is TRBV18; TRBD2 agrees at 12 bases. The CDR3 covers 16 residues. Germline CDR1 reads KGHSH; CDR2 reads LQKENI. With V trimmed by 0 bases and J by 10 bases, 9 bases remained unmatched. CDR3 loop: CASSPPTSGGPISQYF. In DNA, the CDR3 is TGTGCCAGCTCACCACCGACTAGCGGGGGACCTATTAGCCAGTACTTC.

The chain joins TRBV9 to TRBJ2-1; D gene unclear. This CDR3 comprises 12 residues. V was clipped by 0 bases and J by 5 bases, with 3 bases between them. The V gene's germline CDR1 is SGDLS and CDR2 YYNGEE. The CDR3 reads CASSVAHNEQFF. CDR3 nucleotide sequence: TGTGCCAGCAGCGTAGCTCACAATGAGCAGTTCTTC.

This clone has a single count. For the CDR3, the DNA is TGTGCCAGCAGCCAAGATCTAGAGGATACGCAGTATTTT. This encodes CASSQDLEDTQYF. The chain recombines TRBV14 with TRBJ2-3; D is unresolved. The CDR3 length is 13 residues. Germline V gives CDR1 SGHDN, CDR2 FVKESK. V was shortened by 0 bases and J by 6 bases, with 7 bases between the two germline ends.

The chain carries TRBV11-2 and TRBJ2-1, with TRBD1 identical over 7 bases. Germline V CDR1 and CDR2: SGHAT, FQNNGV. The CDR3 totals 14 residues. V was pared by 5 bases and J by 6 bases, with 7 bases of the junction left unmatched. The CDR3 DNA follows: TGTGCCAGCAGCCCCGACAGGGTTGCCAATGAGCAGTTCTTC. As protein: CASSPDRVANEQFF.

The chain joins TRBV4-2 to TRBJ2-2; 12 bases agree with TRBD2. V gave up 4 bases and J gave up 0 bases; unmatched junction bases: 6. Germline CDR1 is LGHNA and CDR2 is YNFKEQ. The CDR3 runs to 18 residues. The CDR3 sequence: CASSPQTSGGPNTGELFF. CDR3 bases: TGTGCCAGCAGCCCCCAGACTAGCGGGGGCCCGAACACCGGGGAGCTGTTTTTT.

The sample holds one count of this clone. The chain recombines TRBV6-5 with TRBJ1-1; D unclear. CDR1 and CDR2 from the germline V gene are MNHEY and SVGAGI. V was pared by 2 bases and J by 7 bases, with 14 bases between. The CDR3 has 14 amino acids. The CDR3: CASSYGSRGGEAFF. CDR3 sequence (DNA): TGTGCCAGCAGTTACGGCTCCCGAGGTGGTGAAGCTTTCTTT.

The J gene is TRBJ2-3, the V gene TRBV10-3; 15 bases fit TRBD2. Germline V gene data show CDR1 as ENHRY and CDR2 as SYGVKD. V gave up 4 bases and J gave up 6 bases; unmatched junction bases: 2. This CDR3 contains 15 residues. Here the CDR3 reads CAISGGTSGGDTQYF. The CDR3, as DNA: TGTGCCATCAGTGGCGGGACTAGCGGGGGGGATACGCAGTATTTT.